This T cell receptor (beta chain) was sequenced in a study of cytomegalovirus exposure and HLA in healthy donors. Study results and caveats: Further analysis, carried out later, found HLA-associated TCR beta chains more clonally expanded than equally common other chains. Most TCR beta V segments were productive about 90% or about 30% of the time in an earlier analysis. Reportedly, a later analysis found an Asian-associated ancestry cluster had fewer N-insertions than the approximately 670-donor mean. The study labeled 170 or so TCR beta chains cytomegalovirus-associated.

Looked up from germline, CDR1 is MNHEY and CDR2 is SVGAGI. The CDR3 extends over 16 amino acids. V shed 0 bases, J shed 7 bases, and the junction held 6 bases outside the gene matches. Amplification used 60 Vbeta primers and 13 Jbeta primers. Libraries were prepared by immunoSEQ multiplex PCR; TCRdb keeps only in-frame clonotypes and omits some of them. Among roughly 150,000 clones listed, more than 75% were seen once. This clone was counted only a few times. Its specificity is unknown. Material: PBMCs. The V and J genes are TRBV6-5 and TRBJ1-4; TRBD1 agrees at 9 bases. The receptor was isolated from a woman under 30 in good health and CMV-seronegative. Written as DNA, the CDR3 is TGTGCCAGCAGTTACTCGACAGGGGGAATCGGTGAAAAACTGTTTTTT. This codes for CASSYSTGGIGEKLFF.